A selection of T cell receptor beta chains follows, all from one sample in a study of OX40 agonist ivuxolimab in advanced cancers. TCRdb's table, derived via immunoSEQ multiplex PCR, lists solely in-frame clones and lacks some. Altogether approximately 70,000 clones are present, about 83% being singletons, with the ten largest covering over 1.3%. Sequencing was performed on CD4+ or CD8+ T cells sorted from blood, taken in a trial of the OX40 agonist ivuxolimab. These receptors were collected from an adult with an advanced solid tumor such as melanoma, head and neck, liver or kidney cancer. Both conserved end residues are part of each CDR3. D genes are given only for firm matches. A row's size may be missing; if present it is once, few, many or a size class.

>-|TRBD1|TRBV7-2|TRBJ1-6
TGTGCCAGCAGCACCAGGGGGCGTAATTCACCCCTCCACTTT
CASSTRGRNSPLHF
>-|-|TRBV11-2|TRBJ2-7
TGTGCCAGCAGCCGACAGGACCGCGAGCAGTACTTC
CASSRQDREQYF
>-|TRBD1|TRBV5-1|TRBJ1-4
TGCGCCAGCAGCGAACTATCCGGGACAGGGCACGAAAAACTGTTTTTT
CASSELSGTGHEKLFF
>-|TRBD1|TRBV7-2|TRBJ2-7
TGTGCCAGCAGCAGGGACAGGGTCCACGAGCAGTACTTC
CASSRDRVHEQYF
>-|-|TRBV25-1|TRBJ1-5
TGTGCCAGCTCTCCTTCGGGCAATCAGCCCCAGCATTTT
CASSPSGNQPQHF
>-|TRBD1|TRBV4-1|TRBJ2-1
TGCGCCAGCAGCCAAGACAGGGGGCAGGATGAGCAGTTCTTC
CASSQDRGQDEQFF
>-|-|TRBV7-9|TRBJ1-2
TGTGCCAGCAGCTTAGCGGGGCCACAGGGCTACACCTTC
CASSLAGPQGYTF
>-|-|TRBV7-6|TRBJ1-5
TGTGCCAGCAGCCCAGGGGTGGGCAATCAGCCCCAGCATTTT
CASSPGVGNQPQHF
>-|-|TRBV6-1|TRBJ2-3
TGTGCCAGCACTGACCCTGGGGGCACAGATACGCAGTATTTT
CASTDPGGTDTQYF
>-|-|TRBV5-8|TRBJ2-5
TGTGCCAGCAGCCTAGGACAGCGACAAGAGACCCAGTACTTC
CASSLGQRQETQYF
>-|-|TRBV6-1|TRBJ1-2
TGTGCCAGCACTGGGACGGTCAGGGGCTACACCTTC
CASTGTVRGYTF
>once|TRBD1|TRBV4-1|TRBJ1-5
TGCGCCAGCAGCCAAGGGGGGACAGGGCATCAGCCCCAGCATTTT
CASSQGGTGHQPQHF
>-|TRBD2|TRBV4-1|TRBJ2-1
TGCGCCAGCAGCCAGCTAGCGGGGATCTCCTATGGCAATGAGCAGTTCTTC
CASSQLAGISYGNEQFF
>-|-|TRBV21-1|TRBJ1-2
TGTGCCAGCAGCTACTATGGCTACACCTTC
CASSYYGYTF
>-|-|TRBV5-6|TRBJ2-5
TGTGCCAGCAGCATCCAAGAGACCCAGTACTTC
CASSIQETQYF
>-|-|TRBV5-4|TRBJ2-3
TGTGCCAGCAGCTTGGGCAGGGACAAGGATACGCAGTATTTT
CASSLGRDKDTQYF
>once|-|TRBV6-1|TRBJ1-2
TGTGCCAGCAGTGAACAGTTGGGAGGCTACACCTTC
CASSEQLGGYTF
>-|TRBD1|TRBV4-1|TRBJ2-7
TGCGCCAGCAGCCATGGGACAGTGAGTTCCTACGAGCAGTACTTC
CASSHGTVSSYEQYF
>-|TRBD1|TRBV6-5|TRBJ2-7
TGTGCCACCGCCTGGGACAGGGCAGGCGAGCAGTACTTC
CATAWDRAGEQYF
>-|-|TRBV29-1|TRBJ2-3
TGCAGCGTTGCCCTCGGACAGACCCGCACAGATACGCAGTATTTT
CSVALGQTRTDTQYF
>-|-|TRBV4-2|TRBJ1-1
TGTGCCAGCAGCCAAGCGGGGAGGGCAGGGACGACTGAAGCTTTCTTT
CASSQAGRAGTTEAFF
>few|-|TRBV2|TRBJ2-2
TGTGCCAGCAGCGTCACAGGGTTTTTAGGGAACACCGGGGAGCTGTTTTTT
CASSVTGFLGNTGELFF
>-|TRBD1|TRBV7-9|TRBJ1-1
TGTGCCAGCAGCCACCGGGACAGGGTGGAAGCTTTCTTT
CASSHRDRVEAFF
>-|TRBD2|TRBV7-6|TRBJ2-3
TGTGCCAGCAGCTTAGCGAGGGCTAGCGGGAGGCGCACAGATACGCAGTATTTT
CASSLARASGRRTDTQYF
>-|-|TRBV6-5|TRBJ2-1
TGTGCCAGCAGTATCACGGAGAGCTCCTACAATGAGCAGTTCTTC
CASSITESSYNEQFF
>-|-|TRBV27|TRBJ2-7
TGTGCCAGCAGTTTAAGGGACGGAGCCACCTACGAGCAGTACTTC
CASSLRDGATYEQYF
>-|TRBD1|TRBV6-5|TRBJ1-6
TGTGCCAGCAGTTACGTGGACAGGGGAAATTCACCCCTCCACTTT
CASSYVDRGNSPLHF
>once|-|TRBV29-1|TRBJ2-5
TGCAGCGTCGAACGCAGACGGGCGCAGGAGACCCAGTACTTC
CSVERRRAQETQYF
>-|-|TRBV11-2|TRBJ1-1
TGTGCCAGCAGCGCATTGTCGGGGATTTTTAAAAAGTGGGAAGCTTTCTTT
CASSALSGIFKKWEAFF
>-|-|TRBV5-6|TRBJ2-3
TGTGCCAGCAGCTATAGACTAGTGGGGCCTACAGATACGCAGTATTTT
CASSYRLVGPTDTQYF
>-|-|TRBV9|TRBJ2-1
TGTGCCAGCAGCGTAGCAAGGGGTCCCTCTGGGGATGAGCAGTTCTTC
CASSVARGPSGDEQFF
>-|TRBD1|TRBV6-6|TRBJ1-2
TGTGCCAGCAGGCCGACGGGACAGGGTTCGTCCTACACCTTC
CASRPTGQGSSYTF
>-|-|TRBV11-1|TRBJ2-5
TGTGCCAGCAGCTTAGGGGGGCGCTCGGGGGTAGGTGAGACCCAGTACTTC
CASSLGGRSGVGETQYF
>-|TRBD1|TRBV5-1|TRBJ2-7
TGCGCCAGCAGATGGGACAGGGGATCCTACGAGCAGTACTTC
CASRWDRGSYEQYF
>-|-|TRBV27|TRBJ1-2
TGTGCCAGCAGTTTTTGGACGGGCTATGGCTACACCTTC
CASSFWTGYGYTF
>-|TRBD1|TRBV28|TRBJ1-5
TGTGCCAGCAGAGGGACAGAGGGCCAGCCCCAGCATTTT
CASRGTEGQPQHF
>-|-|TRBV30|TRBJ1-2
TGTGCCTGGAGTGAGGGGGTACGAAACTATGGCTACACCTTC
CAWSEGVRNYGYTF
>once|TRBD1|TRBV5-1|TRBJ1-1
TGCGCCAGCAGCTCCAATTCGACAGGGGCCAACACTGAAGCTTTCTTT
CASSSNSTGANTEAFF
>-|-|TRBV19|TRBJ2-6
TGTGCCAGTAGGGACGGAGGCTCTGGGGCCAACGTCCTGACTTTC
CASRDGGSGANVLTF
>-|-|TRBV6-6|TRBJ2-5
TGTGCCAGCAGCCGAGTGGAGGCCAGTGGGGAGACCCAGTACTTC
CASSRVEASGETQYF
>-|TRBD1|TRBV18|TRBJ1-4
TGTGCCAGCTCCTACGGGGGACAGAATGAAAAACTGTTTTTT
CASSYGGQNEKLFF
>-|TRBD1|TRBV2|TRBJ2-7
TGTGCCAGCAGTTCCCCGGGACAGGGCTCCTACGAGCAGTACTTC
CASSSPGQGSYEQYF
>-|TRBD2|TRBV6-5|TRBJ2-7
TGTGCCAGCAGTCCCTCTGGCGGGGGGTACGAGCAGTACTTC
CASSPSGGGYEQYF
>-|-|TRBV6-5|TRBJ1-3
TGTGCCAGCAGTTTCGGAACGGGCTCTGGAAACACCATATATTTT
CASSFGTGSGNTIYF